This passage covers 17 T cell receptor beta chains from one sample sequenced in a study of long-term antiretroviral therapy in people with HIV. Samples were assayed with immunoSEQ v3.0 at survey level. The data were produced by immunoSEQ multiplex PCR, yet TCRdb's version contains in-frame clones alone and is incomplete. The table records more than 15,000 clones, just under 80% of them present only once. The sample here was unsorted PBMCs, taken at the start of antiretroviral therapy, before treatment. The receptors were sampled from a woman between 40 and 50 years old with HIV.

The chain uses TRBV6-1 and TRBJ2-2; 9 bases map to TRBD2. The CDR3 consists of 15 residues. The ends lost 2 bases at V and 6 bases at J; junction bases unmatched: 4. CDR1 and CDR2 (germline): MNHNS, SASEGT. CDR3 sequence reads: CASSETGLASGELFF. DNA for the CDR3: TGTGCCAGCAGTGAAACGGGACTAGCATCCGGGGAGCTGTTTTTT.

The chain has TRBV7-2 and TRBJ2-5, with 7 bases that match TRBD1. V lost 10 bases and J lost 5; bases outside the gene matches: 19. The CDR3 extends over 16 amino acids. Germline V CDR1 and CDR2: SGHTA, FQGNSA. In DNA form, the CDR3 reads TGTGCCACCCAACCCGAGACAGGGACGTTAACCGAGACCCAGTACTTC. Translated: CATQPETGTLTETQYF.

This chain connects TRBV5-6 to TRBJ1-2; 8 nucleotides line up with TRBD1. Germline lookup yields CDR1 SGHDT and CDR2 YYEEEE. The V gene end was trimmed by 2 bases and the J gene end by 7 bases; junction bases not matched to a gene: 7. The CDR3 extends over 14 amino acids. The CDR3 reads CASSFTGGGVGYTF. CDR3 DNA: TGTGCCAGCAGCTTCACAGGGGGGGGTGTTGGCTACACCTTC.

This chain connects TRBV9 to TRBJ1-4; D is uncertain. The CDR3 loop spans 16 amino acids. Trimming removed 3 bases at V and 5 bases at J, with 17 bases between. The germline gives CDR1 SGDLS, CDR2 YYNGEE. The chain's CDR3 is CASSAWGQTGNEKLFF. CDR3 bases: TGTGCCAGCAGCGCCTGGGGTCAGACGGGAAATGAAAAACTGTTTTTT.

This clone was observed a handful of times. The V call is TRBV5-6, the J call TRBJ1-6; possibly TRBD1 for D (6 bases). Germline V gene sequence: CDR1 SGHDT, CDR2 YYEEEE. The CDR3 length is 15 residues. Trimming left V 5 bases short and J 2 bases short, with 11 bases between. CDR3 nucleotide sequence: TGTGCCAGCAGTTCGACAGGCCCCTATAATTCACCCCTCCACTTT. This codes for CASSSTGPYNSPLHF. Full variable domain (rest looked up from reference TRBV5-6 and TRBJ1-6): DAGVTQSPTHLIKTRGQQVTLRCSPKSGHDTVSWYQQALGQGPQFIFQYYEEEERQRGNFPDRFSGHQFPNYSSELNVNALLLGDSALYLCASSSTGPYNSPLHFGNGTRLTVT.

V usage is TRBV7-3 and J usage is TRBJ2-1; D is ambiguous. CDR3 length: 16 residues. The V end lost 5 bases, the J end lost 0 bases, and 14 bases lay between the germline ends. The germline V gene encodes CDR1 SGHTA and CDR2 FQGTGA. The CDR3 sequence: CASSLMAYSSYNEQFF. The CDR3 DNA follows: TGTGCCAGCAGCCTGATGGCGTATAGCTCCTACAATGAGCAGTTCTTC.

V gene TRBV7-2 combines with J gene TRBJ2-1; TRBD1 matches 7 bases. V gave up 5 bases and J gave up 8 bases; unmatched junction bases: 9. The length of the CDR3 is 14 residues. Germline V lookup: CDR1 SGHTA, CDR2 FQGNSA. The CDR3 DNA reads as TGTGCCAGCAGCCCCACGGACAGGAATGATGAGCAGTTCTTC. This sequence encodes CASSPTDRNDEQFF.

This chain's CDR3 is CASSLVSGNTGELFF. The CDR3 bases are TGCGCCAGCAGCTTGGTTTCCGGGAACACCGGGGAGCTGTTTTTT. The chain is built from TRBV5-1 and TRBJ2-2; no clear D gene. This CDR3 spans 15 amino acids. The germline V gene encodes CDR1 SGHRS and CDR2 YFSETQ. Trimming took 0 bases from V and 1 from J, leaving 7 bases between them.

This chain connects TRBV19 to TRBJ2-6, with TRBD1 identical over 7 bases. CDR1 and CDR2 (germline): LNHDA, SQIVND (reference sequence). The CDR3 runs to 18 residues. V shed 3 bases, J shed 0 bases, and the junction held 8 bases outside the gene matches. CDR3 nucleotides: TGTGCCAGTAGTATGATTGGACAGGTGACCTCTGGGGCCAACGTCCTGACTTTC. This sequence encodes CASSMIGQVTSGANVLTF. The complete variable domain, with remaining parts taken from reference TRBV19 and TRBJ2-6, reads DGGITQSPKYLFRKEGQNVTLSCEQNLNHDAMYWYRQDPGQGLRLIYYSQIVNDFQKGDIAEGYSVSREKKESFPLTVTSAQKNPTAFYLCASSMIGQVTSGANVLTFGAGSRLTVL.

This clone was observed a single time. The J gene is TRBJ1-1, the V gene TRBV19; TRBD1 matches 7 bases. In germline, CDR1 is LNHDA, CDR2 SQIVND (reference sequence). The CDR3 consists of 14 residues. The V segment lost 3 bases and the J segment 2 bases; nucleotides outside the gene matches: 3. The CDR3 sequence: CASSIQGVNTEAFF. As DNA, the CDR3 is TGTGCCAGTAGTATTCAGGGGGTTAACACTGAAGCTTTCTTT.

The V call is TRBV4-3, the J call TRBJ1-4; 11 bases are a match to TRBD1. Trimming cost V 0 bases and J 5 bases; bases outside gene matches: 11. CDR3 length equals 19 residues. From germline, CDR1 is LGHNA and CDR2 YSLEER. CDR3 sequence reads: CASSQDSGTGGFFNEKLFF. CDR3 nucleotide sequence: TGCGCCAGCAGCCAAGATAGTGGGACAGGGGGTTTTTTCAATGAAAAACTGTTTTTT.

The V and J genes are TRBV30 and TRBJ1-2; possible D gene TRBD1, 6 bases. The CDR3 runs 12 residues. CDR1 GTSNPN and CDR2 SVGIG come from the germline V gene (reference sequence). The CDR3 reads CAEGQSRDGYTF. The CDR3 DNA reads TGTGCTGAGGGACAATCAAGAGATGGCTACACCTTC.

The chain is built from TRBV14 and TRBJ2-6; D is unclear. The CDR3 has 13 amino acids. With 2 bases removed from V and 3 bases from J, the gap between germline ends came to 2 bases. Germline V gene data show CDR1 as SGHDN and CDR2 as FVKESK. CDR3 sequence reads: CASSQYGANVLTF. CDR3 bases: TGTGCCAGCAGCCAATATGGGGCCAACGTCCTGACTTTC. Supplemented by reference TRBV14 and TRBJ2-6, the full variable domain reads EAGVTQFPSHSVIEKGQTVTLRCDPISGHDNLYWYRRVMGKEIKFLLHFVKESKQDESGMPNNRFLAERTGGTYSTLKVQPAELEDSGVYFCASSQYGANVLTFGAGSRLTVL.

This chain connects TRBV15 to TRBJ2-7, with D possibly matching TRBD1 (6 bases). This CDR3 region has 15 residues. The V gene's germline CDR1 is LNHNV and CDR2 YYDKDF (reference sequence). Deletions cut 4 bases from V and 0 bases from J, with 13 bases between. The CDR3 sequence: CATSTRTASSYEQYF. CDR3 in DNA: TGTGCCACCAGCACTCGGACAGCGAGCTCCTACGAGCAGTACTTC.

This clone was observed a single time. The chain has TRBV18 and TRBJ2-5; 8 bases are a match to TRBD1. Looked up from germline, CDR1 is KGHSH and CDR2 is LQKENI. The CDR3 contains 16 residues. V shed 6 bases, J shed 1 base, and the junction held 10 bases outside the gene matches. The CDR3 DNA reads TGTGCCAGCTCCGGCGTTGACAGGGGAGTCCAAGAGACCCAGTACTTC. It specifies CASSGVDRGVQETQYF.

V is TRBV9 and J is TRBJ2-2; D gene ambiguous. CDR1 is SGDLS and CDR2 is YYNGEE in the germline V gene. The CDR3 runs to 14 residues. Trimming removed 5 bases at V and 4 bases at J, with 12 bases between. CDR3 DNA: TGTGCCAGCAGAACGACACCAAGCACCGGGGAGCTGTTTTTT. Protein product: CASRTTPSTGELFF.

The table lists this clone with a count of one. The chain links TRBV23-1 to TRBJ1-1; possibly TRBD1 for D (6 bases). Being an ORF, TRBV23-1 has a function that is uncertain. The CDR3 runs to 15 residues. Trimming cost V 2 bases and J 11 bases, with 21 bases left between them. This CDR3 reads CASSQNDRQAERAFF. The CDR3 DNA is TGCGCCAGCAGTCAAAACGATAGACAGGCCGAGAGGGCTTTCTTT.